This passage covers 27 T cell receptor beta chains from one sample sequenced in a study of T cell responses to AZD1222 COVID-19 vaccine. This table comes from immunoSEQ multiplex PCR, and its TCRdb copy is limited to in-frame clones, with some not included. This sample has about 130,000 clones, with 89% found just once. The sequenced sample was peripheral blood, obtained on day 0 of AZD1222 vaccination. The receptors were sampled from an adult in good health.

CDR3: CASSSGKRGAHNEQFF. As DNA, the CDR3 is TGTGCCAGCAGCAGCGGTAAGCGGGGGGCCCACAATGAGCAGTTCTTC. This chain joins TRBV4-2 and TRBJ2-1; 9 positions agree with TRBD2. The trim removed 5 bases at V and 5 bases at J, leaving 10 bases unmatched. The CDR3 extends over 16 amino acids. The germline V gene encodes CDR1 LGHNA and CDR2 YNFKEQ.

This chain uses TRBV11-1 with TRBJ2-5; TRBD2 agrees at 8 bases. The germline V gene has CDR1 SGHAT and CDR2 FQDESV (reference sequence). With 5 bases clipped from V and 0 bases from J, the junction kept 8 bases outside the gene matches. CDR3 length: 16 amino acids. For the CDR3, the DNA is TGTGCCAGCAGCCACCCGAAGCGGGGGTACCAAGAGACCCAGTACTTC. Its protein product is CASSHPKRGYQETQYF.

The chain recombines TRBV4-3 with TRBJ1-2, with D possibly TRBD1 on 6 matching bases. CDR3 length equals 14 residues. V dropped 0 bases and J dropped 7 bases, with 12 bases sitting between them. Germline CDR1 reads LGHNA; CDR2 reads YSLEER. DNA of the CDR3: TGCGCCAGCAGCCAAGATTCCAGGGGAACTGGCTACACCTTC. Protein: CASSQDSRGTGYTF.

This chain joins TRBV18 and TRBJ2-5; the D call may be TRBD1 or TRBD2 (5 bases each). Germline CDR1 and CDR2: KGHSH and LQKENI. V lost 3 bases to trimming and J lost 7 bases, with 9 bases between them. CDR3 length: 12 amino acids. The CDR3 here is CASSPKRGTQYF. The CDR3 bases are TGTGCCAGCTCACCGAAGAGGGGGACCCAGTACTTC. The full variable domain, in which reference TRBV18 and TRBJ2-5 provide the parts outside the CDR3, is NAGVMQNPRHLVRRRGQEARLRCSPMKGHSHVYWYRQLPEEGLKFMVYLQKENIIDESGMPKERFSAEFPKEGPSILRIQQVVRGDSAAYFCASSPKRGTQYFGPGTRLLVL.

DNA of the CDR3: TGTGCCAGCAGTTTGGGTCAGCACACAGATACGCAGTATTTT. This codes for CASSLGQHTDTQYF. The chain couples TRBV6-5 to TRBJ2-3, with unresolved D. CDR3 length: 14 amino acids. Trimming took 4 bases from V and 2 from J, leaving 10 bases between them. Germline CDR1 and CDR2: MNHEY and SVGAGI.

The CDR3 spells CASSRLAVDRAQPQHF. For the CDR3, the DNA is TGTGCCAGTAGTAGGTTGGCGGTCGACAGGGCCCAGCCCCAGCATTTT. The V call is TRBV19, the J call TRBJ1-5, with TRBD1 matching over 7 bases. The CDR3 has 16 amino acids. CDR1 is LNHDA, CDR2 SQIVND, per germline (reference sequence). The V and J ends lost 4 bases and 7 bases, in that order; junction bases with no gene match: 13.

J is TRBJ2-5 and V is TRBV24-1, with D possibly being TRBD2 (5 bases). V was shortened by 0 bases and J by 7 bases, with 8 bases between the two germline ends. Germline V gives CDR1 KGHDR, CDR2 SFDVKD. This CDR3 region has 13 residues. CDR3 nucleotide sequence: TGTGCCACCAGTGATTTGAATGGGAGGACCCAGTACTTC. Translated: CATSDLNGRTQYF.

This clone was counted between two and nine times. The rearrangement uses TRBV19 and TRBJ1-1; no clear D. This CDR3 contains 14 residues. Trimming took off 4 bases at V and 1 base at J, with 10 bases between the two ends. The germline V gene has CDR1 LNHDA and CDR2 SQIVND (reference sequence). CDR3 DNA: TGTGCCAGTAGTACCGCCCCCGGGAACACTGAAGCTTTCTTT. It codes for CASSTAPGNTEAFF.

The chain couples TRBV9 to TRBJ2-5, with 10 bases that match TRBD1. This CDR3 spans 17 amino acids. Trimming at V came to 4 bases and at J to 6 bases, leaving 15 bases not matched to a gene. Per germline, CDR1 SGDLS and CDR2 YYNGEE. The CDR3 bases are TGTGCCAGCAGCCCAGATTCCGGGACAGGGGATATGAAGACCCAGTACTTC. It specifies CASSPDSGTGDMKTQYF.

CDR3 region: CASSSTPGGGGYTF. In DNA form, the CDR3 reads TGTGCCAGTAGTAGCACCCCAGGGGGCGGTGGCTACACCTTC. The genes are TRBV19 and TRBJ1-2, with TRBD1 matching over 8 bases. CDR1 LNHDA and CDR2 SQIVND come from the germline V gene (reference sequence). The CDR3 covers 14 residues. V was pared by 4 bases and J by 7 bases, with 8 bases of the junction left unmatched.

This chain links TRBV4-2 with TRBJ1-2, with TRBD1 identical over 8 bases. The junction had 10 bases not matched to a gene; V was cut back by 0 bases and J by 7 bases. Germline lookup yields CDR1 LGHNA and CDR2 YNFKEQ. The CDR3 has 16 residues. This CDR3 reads CASSQDFATGDLGYTF. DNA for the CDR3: TGTGCCAGCAGCCAAGATTTTGCGACAGGGGATCTTGGCTACACCTTC.

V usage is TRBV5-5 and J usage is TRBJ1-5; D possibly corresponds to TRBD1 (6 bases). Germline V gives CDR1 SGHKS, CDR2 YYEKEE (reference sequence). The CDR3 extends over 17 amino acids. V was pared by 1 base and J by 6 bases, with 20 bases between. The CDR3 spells CASSLSFLRGDGQPQHF. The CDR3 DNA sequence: TGTGCCAGCAGCTTGTCGTTCCTAAGGGGGGACGGTCAGCCCCAGCATTTT.

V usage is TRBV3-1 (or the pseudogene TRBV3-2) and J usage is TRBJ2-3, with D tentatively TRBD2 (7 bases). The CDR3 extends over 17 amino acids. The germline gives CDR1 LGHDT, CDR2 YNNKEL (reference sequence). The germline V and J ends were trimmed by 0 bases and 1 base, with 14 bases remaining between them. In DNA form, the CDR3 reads TGTGCCAGCAGCCAAGACTGGGGGGGGGCTCGCACAGATACGCAGTATTTT. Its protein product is CASSQDWGGARTDTQYF.

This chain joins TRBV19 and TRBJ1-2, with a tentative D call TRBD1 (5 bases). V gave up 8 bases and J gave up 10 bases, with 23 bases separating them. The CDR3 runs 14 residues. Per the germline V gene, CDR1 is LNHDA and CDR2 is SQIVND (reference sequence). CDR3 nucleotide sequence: TGTGCCAGTTCCCCAACCTGGCAGGGAGGAGACTACACCTTC. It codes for CASSPTWQGGDYTF.

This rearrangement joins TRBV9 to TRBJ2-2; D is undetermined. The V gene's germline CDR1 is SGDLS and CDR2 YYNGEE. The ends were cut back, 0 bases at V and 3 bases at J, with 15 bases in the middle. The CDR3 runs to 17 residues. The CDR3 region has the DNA TGTGCCAGCAGCGTAGTAGGTAGGGATGGGGACACCGGGGAGCTGTTTTTT. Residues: CASSVVGRDGDTGELFF.

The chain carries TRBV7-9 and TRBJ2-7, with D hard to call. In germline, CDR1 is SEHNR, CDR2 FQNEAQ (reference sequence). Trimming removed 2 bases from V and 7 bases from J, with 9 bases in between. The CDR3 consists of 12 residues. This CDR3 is CASSLRVGEQYF. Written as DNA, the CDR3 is TGTGCCAGCAGCTTAAGAGTGGGGGAGCAGTACTTC.

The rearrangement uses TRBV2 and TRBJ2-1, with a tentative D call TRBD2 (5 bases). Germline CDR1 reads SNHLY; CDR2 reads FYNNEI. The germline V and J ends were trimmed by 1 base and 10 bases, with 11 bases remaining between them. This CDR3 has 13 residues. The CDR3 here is CASSEERRREQFF. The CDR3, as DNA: TGTGCCAGCAGTGAAGAAAGAAGGAGGGAGCAGTTCTTC.

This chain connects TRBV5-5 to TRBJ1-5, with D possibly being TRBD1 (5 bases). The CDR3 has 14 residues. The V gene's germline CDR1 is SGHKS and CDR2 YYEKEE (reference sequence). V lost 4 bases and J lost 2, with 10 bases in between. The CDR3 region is CASSQGRGNQPQHF. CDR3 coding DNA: TGTGCCAGCAGCCAGGGACGGGGCAATCAGCCCCAGCATTTT.

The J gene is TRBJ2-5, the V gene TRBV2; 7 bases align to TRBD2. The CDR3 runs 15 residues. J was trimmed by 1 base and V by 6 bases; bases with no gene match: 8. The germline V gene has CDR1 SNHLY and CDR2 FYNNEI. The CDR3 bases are TGTGCCAGCAGCATCTCCCCGGGGGGCCAAGAGACCCAGTACTTC. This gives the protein CASSISPGGQETQYF.

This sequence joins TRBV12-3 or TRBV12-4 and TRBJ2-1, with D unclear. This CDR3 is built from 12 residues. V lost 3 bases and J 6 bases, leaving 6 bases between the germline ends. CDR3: CASSFGGNEQFF. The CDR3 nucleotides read TGTGCCAGCAGTTTCGGTGGCAATGAGCAGTTCTTC.

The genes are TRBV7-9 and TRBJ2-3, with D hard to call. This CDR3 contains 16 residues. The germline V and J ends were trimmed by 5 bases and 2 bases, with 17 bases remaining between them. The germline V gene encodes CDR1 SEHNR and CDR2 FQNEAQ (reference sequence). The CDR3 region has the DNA TGTGCCAGCAGCCCTTTAATGGCAGGTTACACAGATACGCAGTATTTT. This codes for CASSPLMAGYTDTQYF.

The CDR3 region has the DNA TGTGCCAGCAGCGGCCGGACTAGCGGGGACCGCACAGATACGCAGTATTTT. It encodes CASSGRTSGDRTDTQYF. The chain employs TRBV21-1 and TRBJ2-3; TRBD2, the table's D call, lacks a check against the DNA. TRBV21-1 is annotated as a pseudogene. CDR3 length: 17 residues.

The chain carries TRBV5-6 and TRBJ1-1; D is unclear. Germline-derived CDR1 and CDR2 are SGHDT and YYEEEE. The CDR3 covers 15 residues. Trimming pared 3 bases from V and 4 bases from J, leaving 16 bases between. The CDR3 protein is CASSSQSLRGTEAFF. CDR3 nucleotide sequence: TGTGCCAGCAGCTCTCAGTCCCTCCGGGGCACTGAAGCTTTCTTT.

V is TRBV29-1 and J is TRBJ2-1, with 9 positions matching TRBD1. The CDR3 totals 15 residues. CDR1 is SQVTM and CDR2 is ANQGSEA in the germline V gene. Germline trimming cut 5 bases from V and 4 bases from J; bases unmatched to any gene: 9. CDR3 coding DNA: TGCAGCGTTTCCACCTCCGGGACAGGGTACAATGAGCAGTTCTTC. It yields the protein CSVSTSGTGYNEQFF.

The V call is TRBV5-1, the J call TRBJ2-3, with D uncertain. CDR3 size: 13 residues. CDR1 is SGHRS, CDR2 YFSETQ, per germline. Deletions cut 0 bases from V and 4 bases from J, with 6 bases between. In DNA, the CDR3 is TGCGCCAGCAGCTTGGCTTGGGCAGATACGCAGTATTTT. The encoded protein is CASSLAWADTQYF.

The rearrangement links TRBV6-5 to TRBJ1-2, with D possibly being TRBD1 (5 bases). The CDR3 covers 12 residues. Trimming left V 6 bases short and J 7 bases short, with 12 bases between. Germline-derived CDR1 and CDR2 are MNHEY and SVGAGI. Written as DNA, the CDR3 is TGTGCCAGCAGAAAGGGGTTCTTTGGCTACACCTTC. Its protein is CASRKGFFGYTF.

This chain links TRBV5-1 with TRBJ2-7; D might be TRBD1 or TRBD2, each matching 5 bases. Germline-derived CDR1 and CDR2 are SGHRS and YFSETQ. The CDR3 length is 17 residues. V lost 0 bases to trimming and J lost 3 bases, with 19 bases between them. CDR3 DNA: TGCGCCAGCAGCTTGGGTACGGGGCGGTTGGGTCTCTACGAGCAGTACTTC. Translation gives CASSLGTGRLGLYEQYF.